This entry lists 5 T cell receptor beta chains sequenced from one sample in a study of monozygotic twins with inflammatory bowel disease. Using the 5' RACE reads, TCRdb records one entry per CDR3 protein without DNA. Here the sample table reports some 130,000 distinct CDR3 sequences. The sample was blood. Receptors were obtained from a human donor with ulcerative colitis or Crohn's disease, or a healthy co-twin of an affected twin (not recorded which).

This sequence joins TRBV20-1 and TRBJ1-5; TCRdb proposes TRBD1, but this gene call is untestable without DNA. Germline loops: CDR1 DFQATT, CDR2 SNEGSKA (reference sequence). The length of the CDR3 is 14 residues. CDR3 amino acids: CSARVGWGNQPQHF.

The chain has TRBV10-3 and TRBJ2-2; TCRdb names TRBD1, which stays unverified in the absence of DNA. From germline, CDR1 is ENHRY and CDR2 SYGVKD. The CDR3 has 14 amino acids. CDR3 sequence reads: CAIREDRYTGELFF.

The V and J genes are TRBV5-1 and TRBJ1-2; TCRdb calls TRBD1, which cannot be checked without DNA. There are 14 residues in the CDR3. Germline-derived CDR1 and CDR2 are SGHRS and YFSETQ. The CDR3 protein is CASSPDRANYGYTF.

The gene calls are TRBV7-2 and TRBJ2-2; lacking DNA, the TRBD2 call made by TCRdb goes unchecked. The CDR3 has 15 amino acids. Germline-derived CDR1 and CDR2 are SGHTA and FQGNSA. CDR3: CASSLEGSSLGELFF.

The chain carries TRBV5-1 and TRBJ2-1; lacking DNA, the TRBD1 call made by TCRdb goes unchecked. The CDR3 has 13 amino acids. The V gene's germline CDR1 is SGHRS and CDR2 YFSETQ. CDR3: CASSSIPGNEQFF.